The 27 T cell receptor beta chains listed next were all sequenced from one sample in a study of molecular identifiers for immune sequencing clone quantification. TCRdb re-called the PCR reads through MiXCR, storing one row per CDR3 protein. The table has roughly 320,000 distinct CDR3 sequences, roughly 23% seen once. Material: naive CD8+ T cells from blood, with Jurkat cell RNA spiked in. Subset of the sample: FACS-sorted CD8+CD4-CCR7+CD45RA+ naive T cells. The receptors derive from a human donor in good health. Some libraries in this study had Jurkat cell RNA spiked in.

The chain links TRBV25-1 to TRBJ2-7; TRBD1 matches 10 bases. The CDR3 is made up of 16 amino acids. With V trimmed by 1 base and J by 3 bases, 6 bases remained unmatched. Germline V gives CDR1 MGHDK, CDR2 SYGVNS. The CDR3 DNA follows: TGTGCCAGCAGTGAATGGGGCGGGACAGGGGTCTACGAGCAGTACTTC. It codes for CASSEWGGTGVYEQYF.

Only one count was recorded for this clonotype. A much larger clone sits a single nucleotide away, making a read error possible. The rearrangement uses TRBV6-5 and TRBJ2-1; TRBD2 matches at 9 bases. The V and J ends lost 10 bases and 4 bases, in that order; junction bases with no gene match: 11. Germline V gene lookup returns CDR1 MNHEY and CDR2 SVGAGI. The CDR3 length is 15 residues. This CDR3 reads CATRPAGGPYNEQFF. CDR3 DNA sequence: TGTGCCACCCGACCAGCGGGGGGTCCTTACAATGAGCAGTTCTTC.

On this clonotype: A much larger clone sits a single nucleotide away, making a read error possible. This sequence joins TRBV5-1 and TRBJ1-1; D ambiguous. Germline values: CDR1 SGHRS, CDR2 YFSETQ. Trimming shortened V by 5 bases and J by 3 bases, and 11 bases separated the two germline ends. This CDR3 has 13 amino acids. CDR3 region: CASRCGSDTEAFF. CDR3 sequence (DNA): TGCGCCAGCAGGTGCGGGTCGGACACTGAAGCTTTCTTT.

This clonotype was counted at least ten times. V gene TRBV7-9 combines with J gene TRBJ2-4; D is undetermined. Germline V CDR1 and CDR2: SEHNR, FQNEAQ (reference sequence). The CDR3 covers 16 residues. Trimming took 4 bases from V and 0 from J, leaving 13 bases between them. CDR3 protein: CASSSDDNPAKNIQYF. As DNA, the CDR3 is TGTGCCAGCAGCTCGGATGACAATCCAGCCAAAAACATTCAGTACTTC.

The V and J genes are TRBV30 and TRBJ2-7, with 10 bases fitting TRBD2. This CDR3 region has 14 residues. CDR1 GTSNPN and CDR2 SVGIG come from the germline V gene (reference sequence). J was trimmed by 9 bases and V by 3 bases; bases with no gene match: 11. The CDR3 reads CAWRHALAGAGQYF. CDR3 bases: TGTGCCTGGAGGCATGCCCTAGCGGGAGCTGGGCAGTACTTC. Looking up the rest from reference TRBV30 and TRBJ2-7 gives the full variable domain: SQTIHQWPATLVQPVGSPLSLECTVEGTSNPNLYWYRQAAGRGLQLLFYSVGIGQISSEVPQNLSASRPQDRQFILSSKKLLLSDSGFYLCAWRHALAGAGQYFGPGTRLTVT.

This clonotype appeared many times. J is TRBJ2-3 and V is TRBV12-3 or TRBV12-4; no clear D gene. The length of the CDR3 is 14 residues. With 6 bases removed from V and 4 bases from J, the gap between germline ends came to 14 bases. CDR3 in DNA: TGTGCCAGCAGGTCCCCCGTAGGGCCAGATACGCAGTATTTT. Translating it yields CASRSPVGPDTQYF.

J is TRBJ2-7 and V is TRBV7-9; D is tentatively TRBD1 or TRBD2 (5 bases each). The CDR3 is 15 amino acids. Trimming took 5 bases from V and 0 from J, leaving 14 bases between them. Germline-derived CDR1 and CDR2 are SEHNR and FQNEAQ (reference sequence). CDR3 region: CASSQSGAYSYEQYF. The CDR3 DNA reads as TGTGCCAGCAGCCAATCCGGGGCATACTCCTACGAGCAGTACTTC.

The table lists this clonotype with a few counts. The V and J genes are TRBV6-2 or TRBV6-3 and TRBJ2-2, with 12 bases matching TRBD2. V shed 5 bases, J shed 1 base, and the junction held 5 bases outside the gene matches. CDR1 is MNHEY, CDR2 SVGEGT, per germline. The CDR3 totals 17 residues. The CDR3 coding sequence is TGTGCCAGCAGTCCCAGGACTAGCGGGATGAACACCGGGGAGCTGTTTTTT. This gives the protein CASSPRTSGMNTGELFF.

In its sample, this clonotype was seen a few times. V gene TRBV5-6 combines with J gene TRBJ2-3, with D tentatively TRBD1 (6 bases). The V gene lost 0 bases and the J gene lost 5 bases, with 13 bases spanning the gap. From germline, CDR1 is SGHDT and CDR2 YYEEEE. The CDR3 consists of 15 residues. The CDR3, as DNA: TGTGCCAGCAGCTTGGCCTCTGGGGGCCAAGATACGCAGTATTTT. Translating gives CASSLASGGQDTQYF.

Comments on this clonotype: A much larger clone is a single base away; this may be a read error. V and J are TRBV6-2 or TRBV6-3 and TRBJ1-5, with D perhaps TRBD1 (5 bases). Germline assignment: CDR1 MNHEY and CDR2 SVGEGT. The CDR3 totals 16 residues. The CDR3 spells CASRRETEYSNQPRHF. The CDR3 DNA reads as TGTGCCAGCAGACGCGAGACAGAGTATAGCAATCAGCCCCGGCATTTT.

The table lists this clonotype with a few counts. The CDR3 bases are TGTGCCAGCAGCTCCCGGACCCGGGGGCTTGGAACTGAAGCTTTCTTT. Protein: CASSSRTRGLGTEAFF. The genes are TRBV7-9 and TRBJ1-1; a weak D match, TRBD1 (6 bases). The germline gives CDR1 SEHNR, CDR2 FQNEAQ (reference sequence). The CDR3 has 16 residues. V dropped 4 bases and J dropped 5 bases, with 20 bases sitting between them.

About this clonotype: A much larger clone differs from this one at a single base, so this may be a read error. The chain links TRBV5-1 to TRBJ1-1; D is undetermined. From germline, CDR1 is SGHRS and CDR2 YFSETQ. The CDR3 has 14 amino acids. CDR3 DNA: TGCGCCAGCAACTTGGCCTCAGGTTTCACTGAAGCTTTCTTT. Translated, it gives CASNLASGFTEAFF.

As regards this clonotype: This could be a read error, since a much larger clone is one nucleotide away. The chain has TRBV7-7 and TRBJ2-1, with 9 bases that match TRBD2. This CDR3 contains 16 residues. Germline V CDR1 and CDR2: SSHAT, FNYEAQ (reference sequence). CDR3 sequence reads: CASSLYSSGAYNELFF. CDR3 bases: TGTGCTAGCAGCTTATATTCTAGCGGGGCCTACAATGAGCTGTTCTTC.

V gene TRBV18 combines with J gene TRBJ1-1, with 8 positions matching TRBD1. There are 15 residues in the CDR3. With V trimmed by 1 base and J by 3 bases, 4 bases remained unmatched. Looked up from germline, CDR1 is KGHSH and CDR2 is LQKENI. CDR3: CASSPQQGEYTEAFF. CDR3 nucleotide sequence: TGTGCCAGCTCACCACAACAGGGGGAATACACTGAAGCTTTCTTT. The variable domain in full, with the rest retrieved from reference TRBV18 and TRBJ1-1, is NAGVMQNPRHLVRRRGQEARLRCSPMKGHSHVYWYRQLPEEGLKFMVYLQKENIIDESGMPKERFSAEFPKEGPSILRIQQVVRGDSAAYFCASSPQQGEYTEAFFGQGTRLTVV.

Regarding this clonotype: Being one base from a much bigger clone, this may be a read error. The J gene is TRBJ2-7, the V gene TRBV4-2; D is unclear. Germline V CDR1 and CDR2: LGHNA, YNFKEQ. The CDR3 is made up of 15 amino acids. V lost 1 base and J 5 bases, leaving 15 bases between the germline ends. CDR3 bases: TGTGCCAGCAGCCAAGGTGGGTCGACGATCCACGAGCAGTACTTC. This encodes CASSQGGSTIHEQYF.

J is TRBJ1-1 and V is TRBV3-2; TRBD1, the table's D call, lacks a check against the DNA. TRBV3-2 is marked as a pseudogene. This CDR3 is 17 amino acids long. Here the CDR3 DNA reads TGTGCCAGCAGCCAAGATCGGCCCCCAGGGAGAAGCGGTGAAGCTTTCTTT. Amino acid sequence: CASSQDRPPGRSGEAFF.

Comments on this clonotype: A much larger clone lies a single base off, so this may be a read error. J is TRBJ1-3 and V is TRBV27, with D unresolved. The CDR3 is 13 residues long. The germline CDR1 and CDR2 sequences are MNHEY and SMNVEV (reference sequence). CDR3 amino acids: CASSLGSGDTIYF. The CDR3 DNA reads as TGTGCCAGCAGTTTGGGCTCTGGAGACACCATATATTTT.

This clonotype was picked up many times. The chain has TRBV7-9 and TRBJ2-7; 11 bases line up with TRBD2. In germline, CDR1 is SEHNR, CDR2 FQNEAQ (reference sequence). CDR3 length: 17 residues. Trimming cost V 5 bases and J 6 bases; bases outside gene matches: 15. The CDR3 reads CASSERPPPLAGGEQYF. The CDR3 bases are TGTGCCAGCAGCGAACGACCTCCCCCTCTAGCGGGAGGCGAGCAGTACTTC.

This clonotype showed up just a few times. The chain combines TRBV27 with TRBJ2-5; D call uncertain. Germline CDR1 is MNHEY and CDR2 is SMNVEV (reference sequence). V lost 8 bases, J lost 7 bases, and 20 bases lay in between. The CDR3 length is 14 residues. The CDR3 here is CASGLSASTATQYF. The CDR3 DNA reads TGTGCCAGCGGGTTGTCGGCCAGTACGGCGACCCAGTACTTC.

This clonotype has at least ten counts. This chain uses TRBV15 with TRBJ2-3; no reliable D call. CDR3 length: 14 amino acids. V lost 8 bases and J lost 2, with 14 bases in between. Looked up from germline, CDR1 is LNHNV and CDR2 is YYDKDF (reference sequence). CDR3 residues: CATSWPQATDTQYF. CDR3 sequence (DNA): TGTGCCACCTCCTGGCCCCAGGCCACAGATACGCAGTATTTT.

Details on this clonotype: A junction end diverges from the germline sequence, so it may reflect a read error. The rearrangement joins TRBV28 to TRBJ2-3; 10 bases fit TRBD2. The V gene's germline CDR1 is MDHEN and CDR2 SYDVKM. This CDR3 has 15 residues. CDR3 coding DNA: TGTGCCAGCAGTTTGGTAGCGGGAGGCACAGATGCGCAGTATTTT. Its translation is CASSLVAGGTDAQYF.

The chain employs TRBV18 and TRBJ2-2; no firm D call. Germline CDR1 reads KGHSH; CDR2 reads LQKENI. V was clipped by 8 bases and J by 7 bases, with 11 bases between them. The CDR3 spans 12 residues. The CDR3, as DNA: TGTGCCAGCACGGACCGGTTCGGGGAGCTGTTTTTT. Translating gives CASTDRFGELFF.

This clonotype was counted at least ten times. The genes are TRBV5-1 and TRBJ2-7; 16 bases match TRBD2. Per the germline V gene, CDR1 is SGHRS and CDR2 is YFSETQ. This CDR3 is built from 20 residues. Unmatched junction bases numbered 15, after V lost 3 bases and J lost 3 bases. The CDR3 is CASSSTEGLAGGLNGYEQYF. Here the CDR3 DNA reads TGCGCCAGCAGCTCAACCGAGGGACTAGCGGGGGGGCTGAATGGCTACGAGCAGTACTTC.

The sample holds many counts of this clonotype. The CDR3 sequence is CASSKYNEQFF. DNA for the CDR3: TGTGCCAGTAGTAAGTACAATGAGCAGTTCTTC. The rearrangement links TRBV19 to TRBJ2-1; D gene uncertain. Germline CDR1 LNHDA, CDR2 SQIVND (reference sequence). There are 11 residues in the CDR3. Trimming stripped 4 bases from V and 4 bases from J, with 2 bases between.

This clonotype was detected many times. The V gene is TRBV7-9, the J gene TRBJ2-7; 8 bases align to TRBD2. There are 16 residues in the CDR3. The V and J ends lost 4 bases and 3 bases, in that order; junction bases with no gene match: 11. Germline V lookup: CDR1 SEHNR, CDR2 FQNEAQ (reference sequence). The CDR3: CASSYPVGGVSYEQYF. The DNA of the CDR3 is TGTGCCAGCAGCTACCCTGTCGGGGGGGTGAGCTACGAGCAGTACTTC.

V and J are TRBV30 and TRBJ2-1; TRBD1 is a possible D gene (6 bases). Trimming left V 2 bases short and J 0 bases short, with 14 bases between. The CDR3 consists of 16 residues. Germline assignment: CDR1 GTSNPN and CDR2 SVGIG (reference sequence). CDR3 sequence: CAWSIGQRFSYNEQFF. The CDR3 DNA sequence: TGTGCCTGGAGTATTGGACAGAGGTTCTCCTACAATGAGCAGTTCTTC.

This clonotype was picked up many times. The V gene is TRBV20-1, the J gene TRBJ2-3; 9 nucleotides line up with TRBD2. This CDR3 has 16 residues. J gave up 4 bases and V 0 bases, and 8 bases lay outside the gene matches. The V gene's germline CDR1 is DFQATT and CDR2 SNEGSKA (reference sequence). The CDR3 region has the DNA TGCAGTGCTAGAGACCGGCGGGGGGGGCGGGCAGATACGCAGTATTTT. It yields the protein CSARDRRGGRADTQYF.